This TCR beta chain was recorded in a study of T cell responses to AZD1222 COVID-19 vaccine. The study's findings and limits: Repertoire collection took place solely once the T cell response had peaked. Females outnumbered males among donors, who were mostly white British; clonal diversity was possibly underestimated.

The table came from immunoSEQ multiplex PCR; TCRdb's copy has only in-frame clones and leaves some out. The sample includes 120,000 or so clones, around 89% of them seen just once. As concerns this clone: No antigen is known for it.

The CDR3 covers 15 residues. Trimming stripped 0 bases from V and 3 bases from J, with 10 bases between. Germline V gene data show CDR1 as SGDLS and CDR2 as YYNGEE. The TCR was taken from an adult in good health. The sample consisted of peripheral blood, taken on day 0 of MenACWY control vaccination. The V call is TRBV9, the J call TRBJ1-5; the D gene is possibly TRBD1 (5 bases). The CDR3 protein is CASSVGQGLNQPQHF. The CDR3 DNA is TGTGCCAGCAGCGTAGGTCAGGGACTCAATCAGCCCCAGCATTTT.